This TCR beta chain was identified during a study of cytomegalovirus exposure and HLA in healthy donors (TCRdb year 2017). In terms of the full investigation: According to a later analysis, the 120 or so validation repertoires were produced on the same platform as the roughly 720 repertoires of the first cohort. Besides the first cohort of 666 subjects, a separate validation cohort made up of 120 different subjects was used. The study combined high-throughput TCR immunosequencing, statistical association of individual TCRs with disease status, and machine learning to predict cytomegalovirus infection status. The study aimed to test whether signatures of past pathogen exposure could be identified by cataloging public T cell receptors. Summary of the overall study and its limitations: A total of fewer than 200 TCR beta chains were listed by the study as associated with cytomegalovirus. Of the cluster scores, 85% to 95% were above 0 in a later analysis, which found that TCRs clustered in the first cohort also tended to co-occur in the 110 or so validation repertoires. Cytomegalovirus status was reported to be diagnosed by the classifier with high specificity and sensitivity in both the original and validation cohorts. Most TCR sequences were seen in very few donors, while some public TCRs were found in many individuals. The authors suggested that the approach could potentially be generalized to other disease states and immunological phenotypes. In vitro tests confirmed that a few of the cytomegalovirus-associated TCR beta chains recognize cytomegalovirus antigens. A later analysis had no HLA typing for the validation cohort, so co-occurrence there was scored across all 110 or so repertoires.

The library relied on the immunoSEQ multiplex PCR assay. The study's processing was this. A statistical classification framework was developed to diagnose cytomegalovirus status using the catalog of TCR beta chain sequences. TCRdb limited this immuneACCESS table to in-frame rearrangements with V and J called. A share of clones is missing; checked studies link under half to unresolved V genes, and the rest is unexplained. For V, J and clone size, that table is used; D and trimming come from the DNA. The sample table records 95,000 to 150,000 clones; roughly 90% of these occur just once. The ten top clones hold 2% to 2.5% of the sample. Separate from the roughly 700-subject first cohort, the validation cohort of roughly 110 subjects was the group to which the donors belonged. About this clone: This receptor's antigen is unknown. No base quality information exists; no much larger clone differs at one position.

Sequenced input: PBMCs. The source of this sequence is a woman aged 18-29 years in good health and CMV-seronegative.

The CDR3 region: CASSRTSGRPYEQYF. The DNA is TGTGCCAGCAGCCGTACTAGCGGGAGGCCCTACGAGCAGTACTTC. The rearrangement joined TRBV14 to TRBJ2-7, with TRBD2 identical over 12 junction bases. Trimmed from V: 4 bases; trimmed from J: 2 bases; junction bases lacking a gene match: 3. CDR1 and CDR2 are drawn from the germline V gene: SGHDN, FVKESK. The CDR3, from cysteine to phenylalanine, totals 15 residues. The DNA shown is the 45-base CDR3, in frame from base 1.